By frequency in the sample, the clone carrying this TCR beta chain is medium-sized (0.01 to 0.1%). Its antigen is not identified. These data come from a study of tumor-infiltrating lymphocytes in primary liver carcinoma. Whole-study context: These patients were men and women whose ages were 30 to 69 years. Sample yields, roughly 3.65 to 8 million productive TCRbeta reads, were similar across the tissue types.

Total RNA (roughly 530 ng) served as template for TCR beta cDNA synthesis primed by a constant-region primer. Three nested multiplex PCR rounds of slightly modified ARM-PCR generated TCR beta libraries. TRBV1-TRBV30 forward and Cbeta reverse primers drove the first two approximately 11-cycle rounds. TCRdb re-derived calls from the multiplex PCR reads in MiXCR, one entry per CDR3 protein. Of tens of thousands of distinct CDR3 sequences listed, over 70% are singletons. The study, taken as a whole, reports: Tumor tissue displayed a significantly greater top-250-clone fraction than blood (p = 0.039).

J gave up 6 bases and V 3 bases, and 4 bases lay outside the gene matches. The CDR3 has 15 residues. Germline V lookup: CDR1 SGHNT, CDR2 YYREEE (reference sequence). Both RNA and DNA were isolated together from around 20-30 mg of bulk tissue that had not been sorted. Samples came from superior, inferior, lateral poles and tumor centre. This receptor was obtained from a man aged 35 to 55 with primary liver carcinoma and hepatitis B virus infection. The gene calls are TRBV5-4 and TRBJ2-1, with 12 bases matching TRBD2. Sample: liver tumor tissue from sampling region 2. Described subset: tumor region T2, inferior pole. CDR3 sequence: CASSWASGRANEQFF. CDR3 nucleotide sequence: TGTGCCAGCAGCTGGGCTAGCGGGAGGGCCAATGAGCAGTTCTTC.